The sequence of this T cell receptor (beta chain) was determined in a study of memory CD4+ T cells and cytomegalovirus serostatus (dated by TCRdb to between 2018 and 2020). Background for the entire study: The cohort included approximately 35 healthy adults from Belgium, of whom 9 were CMV seropositive and roughly 24 were CMV seronegative. The study sequenced CD4+ memory TCRbeta repertoires of a Belgian cohort with known cytomegalovirus serostatus to replicate a published TCR-based CMV serostatus classifier. What the research found in general, with its limitations: Among the 150 to 200 previously reported CMV-associated TCRbeta sequences, 67 showed up in the CD4+ memory repertoires, with each one found in between one and five individuals. For CMV serostatus prediction, a median bootstrapped AUC of 0.95 was reached with the original framework, and a median bootstrapped AUC of about 0.91 was reached with a US-trained random forest. The results were read as suggesting that the CMV-associated TCR signature is, for the most part, present in the CD4+ memory repertoire. Only CD4+CD45RO+ memory cells were sequenced, in contrast to the original study, in which naive and memory CD4+ and CD8+ populations were covered. The original-framework classifier achieved a median bootstrapped AUC of approximately 0.95 with a 95% CI of 0.76-1.00 on the Belgian cohort.

A remark on this clone: What antigen it recognizes has not been identified. No much larger clonotype is one base removed from it; base qualities were not supplied.

Genomic DNA was extracted from sorted cells with the Quick-DNA Microprep Kit. Amplification of TCRbeta DNA was done with the immunoSEQ hsTCRbeta kit, following the protocol from the manufacturer. TCRbeta libraries were sequenced on an Illumina MiSeq instrument. In the source study's methods: After out-of-frame sequences were removed, 2,204,828 distinct TCRbeta sequences remained, averaging around 70,000 per individual. Each individual was scored using the number of 150 to 200 previously reported CMV-associated TCRbeta sequences that the individual carried and the total number of productive distinct TCRbeta sequences. A beta-binomial model was reimplemented in Python, and scikit-learn random forests with default parameters were trained on US cohort data. Classifier performance on the Belgian cohort was summarized as median AUC with percentile confidence intervals calculated over 10,000 bootstrap iterations. Here the immuneACCESS table is served through TCRdb, limited to in-frame sequences with V and J called. Missing clones are a known gap in these copies; in checked studies unresolved V genes cover under half, and the rest lacks a known reason. V, J and clone size reflect that table, while D and trimming were determined from the DNA. For this sample there are about 44,000 clones; 76% appear just once. Roughly 2% of the sample belongs to the ten largest clones.

From cysteine to phenylalanine, the CDR3 is 11 amino acids long. The DNA shown is the 33-base CDR3, in frame from base 1. Sequences MDHEN (CDR1) and SYDVKM (CDR2) are obtained from the germline V gene. The junction carries 9 bases between V and J, which are trimmed by 6 bases and 7 bases respectively. Single viable CD3+CD4+CD8-CD45RO+ cells were sorted as memory CD4+ T cells on a FACSAria II. To determine CMV serostatus, a Roche Elecsys assay was used that detects serum IgG against CMV pp150, pp28, p38 and p52. Once the samples were thawed, total CD4+ T cells were enriched through positive selection using CD4 magnetic microbeads. The samples came from a different study that was designed specifically to examine the CD4+ T cell memory repertoire. Peripheral blood mononuclear cells were isolated and cryopreserved following standard operating procedures; serum was stored at -80 °C. The staining relied on CD3-PerCP (BW264/56), CD4-APC (RPA-T4), CD45RO-PE (UCHT1) and CD8-Pacific Orange (3B5) antibodies, and Sytox blue was used to exclude non-viable cells.

This TCR was sampled from an adult in good health and CMV-seronegative. Sequences were obtained from memory CD4+ T cells from blood. The chain is encoded by TRBV28 joined to TRBJ2-5; too little of a D gene remains to name it. The CDR3 reads CASSSRTTQYF. The DNA sequence is given as TGTGCCAGCAGCTCTAGGACGACCCAGTACTTC. The full variable domain, completed from the reference TRBV28 and TRBJ2-5 proteins outside the CDR3, reads DVKVTQSSRYLVKRTGEKVFLECVQDMDHENMFWYRQDPGLGLRLIYFSYDVKMKEKGDIPEGYSVSREKKERFSLILESASTNQTSMYLCASSSRTTQYFGPGTRLLVL.